This TCR beta chain derives from a study of T cell repertoires in cytomegalovirus infection. Overall study context: Shared public TCR beta signatures pointed to both CMV infection and a matching HLA type. Whole-study results and caveats: Carriers of CMV plus the relevant HLA were identified by cumulative public TCR beta family frequency. Dominating the ex vivo response were TCR beta clonotypes that were CMV-specific and HLA-C-restricted.

Per the germline V gene, CDR1 is DFQATT and CDR2 is SNEGSKA (reference sequence). This CDR3 comprises 15 residues. V shed 5 bases and J shed 0 bases, with 14 bases lying between them. MiXCR, applied by TCRdb to the reads, yields one record per CDR3 protein. The sample shows about 230,000 distinct CDR3 sequences, approximately 22% of them seen only once. For this clonotype: Its antigen is still unknown.

This chain connects TRBV20-1 to TRBJ1-5, with D tentatively TRBD1 (5 bases). The sequence was obtained from a human donor in good health (CMV status not recorded). Some clones in this sample may be carry-over from other donors' samples. Material: CD8+ T cells from PBMCs. This chain's CDR3 is CSASGLRNSNQPQHF. CDR3 DNA: TGCAGTGCTTCAGGGTTGAGGAATAGCAATCAGCCCCAGCATTTT.